The 9 T cell receptor beta chains given below trace back to one sample, sequenced in a study of vaccination and CD4 T cells after COVID-19. The Oncomine TCR Beta short-read assay generated sequence data from the DNA of cultured CD4+ T cells. TCRdb passed the PCR reads through MiXCR, listing each CDR3 protein once. The table has around 15,000 distinct CDR3 sequences, roughly 51% seen once; the top ten hold roughly 29%. Treatment described: approximately 9-day PBMC culture with coronavirus spike peptide pools or control peptides (ViraFEST assay). No antigen has been assigned to these receptors. The input for sequencing was cultured CD4+ T cells from blood, taken after SARS-CoV-2 vaccination. The receptors were gathered from a human donor with COVID-19.

This clonotype was recorded a few times. This sequence joins TRBV7-2 and TRBJ1-1; 7 bases are a match to TRBD1. The CDR3 is made up of 16 amino acids. CDR1 is SGHTA, CDR2 FQGNSA, per germline. The ends lost 1 base at V and 6 bases at J; junction bases unmatched: 11. CDR3 loop: CASSLVSPQGGAEAFF. CDR3 coding DNA: TGTGCCAGCAGCTTAGTTTCTCCCCAGGGGGGGGCTGAAGCTTTCTTT.

This chain uses TRBV7-9 with TRBJ1-1; D not certain. CDR3 length equals 15 residues. Deletions cut 5 bases from V and 10 bases from J, with 23 bases between. Germline assignment: CDR1 SEHNR and CDR2 FQNEAQ (reference sequence). The CDR3: CASSPKKRVELGAFF. In DNA form, the CDR3 reads TGTGCCAGCAGCCCAAAGAAAAGGGTAGAATTAGGAGCTTTCTTT.

V and J are TRBV25-1 and TRBJ2-2; D might be TRBD1 (6 bases). CDR1 is MGHDK and CDR2 is SYGVNS in the germline V gene. V was pared by 7 bases and J by 2 bases, with 11 bases between. The CDR3 runs 14 residues. As DNA, the CDR3 is TGTGCCAGCACCACACAGGGTAACACCGGGGAGCTGTTTTTT. Translated, it gives CASTTQGNTGELFF.

The chain employs TRBV28 and TRBJ1-4; possible D gene TRBD1, 6 bases. The germline V and J ends were trimmed by 10 bases and 4 bases, with 16 bases remaining between them. Germline V lookup: CDR1 MDHEN, CDR2 SYDVKM. The CDR3 is 14 residues long. The CDR3 DNA reads as TGTGCCACACCCCCCGACAGGCTTAATGAAAAACTGTTTTTT. This codes for CATPPDRLNEKLFF.

The genes are TRBV10-3 and TRBJ2-5; 11 positions match TRBD2. The CDR3 has 16 residues. Germline V gives CDR1 ENHRY, CDR2 SYGVKD. J was trimmed by 5 bases and V by 0 bases; bases with no gene match: 5. The DNA of the CDR3 is TGTGCCATCAGTGAGTCTTCACTAGCGGGGGTGGAGACCCAGTACTTC. Translation gives CAISESSLAGVETQYF.

This clonotype is a singleton in its sample. The chain is built from TRBV21-1 and TRBJ2-5; the table gives TRBD2 as D, unverified against the DNA. TRBV21-1 is tagged as a pseudogene. There are 17 residues in the CDR3. CDR3 sequence: CASSKEVSSGGQETQYF. The CDR3 bases are TGTGCCAGCAGCAAAGAGGTCAGCAGCGGGGGCCAAGAGACCCAGTACTTC.

The chain recombines TRBV7-2 with TRBJ2-1, with TRBD2 matching over 7 bases. V was clipped by 0 bases and J by 8 bases; unmatched bases: 4. CDR1 and CDR2 (germline): SGHTA, FQGNSA. This CDR3 is 14 amino acids long. CDR3 DNA sequence: TGTGCCAGCAGCTTAGCACGGGGGAGGGATGAGCAGTTCTTC. This encodes CASSLARGRDEQFF.

The chain couples TRBV6-1 to TRBJ2-7; 8 positions agree with TRBD2. The ends lost 6 bases at V and 1 base at J; junction bases unmatched: 5. The CDR3 spans 14 residues. Germline lookup yields CDR1 MNHNS and CDR2 SASEGT. This CDR3 is CASRGRGGSYEQYF. DNA for the CDR3: TGTGCCAGCAGGGGACGCGGGGGGTCCTACGAGCAGTACTTC.

This clonotype was seen only a few times. The chain uses TRBV30 and TRBJ2-7, with D unclear. The germline V gene has CDR1 GTSNPN and CDR2 SVGIG (reference sequence). The V end lost 3 bases, the J end lost 7 bases, and 10 bases lay between the germline ends. The CDR3 is 11 residues long. The chain's CDR3 is CAWSSPREQYF. CDR3 nucleotides: TGTGCCTGGAGCAGCCCGAGGGAGCAGTACTTC.